This T cell receptor (beta chain) was retrieved from a study of T cell clonality in common variable immunodeficiency. General study results and limits: Fewer deletions and N-nucleotide insertions were reportedly seen in common variable immunodeficiency TCR beta sequences. Shared TCRbeta clones were fewer between CVID subjects than controls.

This CDR3 has 14 residues. Germline V gene sequence: CDR1 MNHEY, CDR2 SMNVEV (reference sequence). The trim removed 5 bases at V and 3 bases at J, leaving 7 bases unmatched. The method was immunoSEQ multiplex PCR; TCRdb's version includes in-frame clones alone and lacks a portion of them. The repertoire consists of more than 30,000 clones, none detected only once. This clone was seen at least ten times. Its specificity is not known. The sequenced fragment ends 3 residues before the CDR3 boundary, so the rest is inferred from the germline J gene. The CVID group had under 16 females and some 30 males, mean age roughly 39.

This chain connects TRBV27 to TRBJ2-7; 7 nucleotides align to TRBD1. The sample comprised peripheral blood mononuclear cells. This TCR came from a human donor with common variable immunodeficiency. This CDR3 reads CASSIRQGRYEQYF. The CDR3 bases that were read are TGTGCCAGCAGTATACGACAGGGCCGCTACGAG.